This T cell receptor beta chain was profiled in a study of cytomegalovirus exposure and HLA in healthy donors. Comment on this clone: No antigen is known for it.

Primers included in the PCR were 60 Vbeta and 13 Jbeta primers. Sequencing used immunoSEQ multiplex PCR; TCRdb keeps in-frame clones, though not all of them. The table has about 100,000 clones, over 60% seen once. Study-wide results and limits: Earlier findings revealed that most TCR beta V segments proved productive either about 87% or about 30% of the time.

Sequencing input: PBMCs. The TCR was taken from a male donor in good health and CMV-seropositive.

The CDR3, as DNA: TGTGCCAGTAGTAGACCTAGCGGGAGGTCGGCAGGGGAGCTGTTTTTT. This encodes CASSRPSGRSAGELFF. The chain carries TRBV19 and TRBJ2-2; 11 bases agree with TRBD2. CDR3 size: 16 residues. The germline CDR1 and CDR2 sequences are LNHDA and SQIVND (reference sequence). After removal of 4 bases from V and 8 bases from J, the junction contained 9 bases not matched to a gene.